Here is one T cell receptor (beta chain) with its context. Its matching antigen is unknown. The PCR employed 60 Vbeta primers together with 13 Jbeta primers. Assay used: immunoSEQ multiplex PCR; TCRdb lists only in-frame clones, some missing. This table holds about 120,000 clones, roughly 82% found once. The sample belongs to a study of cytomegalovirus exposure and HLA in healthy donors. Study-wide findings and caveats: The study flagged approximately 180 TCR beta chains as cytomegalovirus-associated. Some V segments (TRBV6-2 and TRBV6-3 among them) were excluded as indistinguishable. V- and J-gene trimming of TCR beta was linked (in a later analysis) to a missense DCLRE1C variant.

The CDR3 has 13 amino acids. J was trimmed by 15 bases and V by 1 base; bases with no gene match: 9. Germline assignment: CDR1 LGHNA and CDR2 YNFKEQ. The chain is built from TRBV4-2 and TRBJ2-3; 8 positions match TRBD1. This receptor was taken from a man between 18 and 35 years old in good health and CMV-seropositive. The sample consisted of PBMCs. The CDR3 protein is CASSQVGGQAPYF. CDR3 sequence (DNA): TGTGCCAGCAGCCAAGTTGGGGGACAGGCTCCCTATTTT.